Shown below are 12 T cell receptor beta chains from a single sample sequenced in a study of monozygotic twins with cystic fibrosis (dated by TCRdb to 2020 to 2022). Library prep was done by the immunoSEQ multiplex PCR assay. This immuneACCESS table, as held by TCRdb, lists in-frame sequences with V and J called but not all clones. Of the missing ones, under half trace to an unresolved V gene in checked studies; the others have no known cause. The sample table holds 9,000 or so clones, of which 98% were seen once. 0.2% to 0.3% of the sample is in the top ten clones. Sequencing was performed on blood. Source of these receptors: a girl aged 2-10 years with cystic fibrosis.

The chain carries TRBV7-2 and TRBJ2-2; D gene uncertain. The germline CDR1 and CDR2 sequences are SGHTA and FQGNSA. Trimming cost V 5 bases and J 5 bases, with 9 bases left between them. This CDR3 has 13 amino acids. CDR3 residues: CASSARRTGELFF. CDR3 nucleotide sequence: TGTGCCAGCAGCGCTCGAAGAACCGGGGAGCTGTTTTTT. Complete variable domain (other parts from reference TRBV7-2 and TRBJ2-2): GAGVSQSPSNKVTEKGKDVELRCDPISGHTALYWYRQSLGQGLEFLIYFQGNSAPDKSGLPSDRFSAERTGGSVSTLTIQRTQQEDSAVYLCASSARRTGELFFGEGSRLTVL.

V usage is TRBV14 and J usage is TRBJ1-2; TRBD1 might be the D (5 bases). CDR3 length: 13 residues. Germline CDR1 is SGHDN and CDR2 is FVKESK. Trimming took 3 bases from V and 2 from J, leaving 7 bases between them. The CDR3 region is CASSQDMNYGYTF. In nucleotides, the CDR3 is TGTGCCAGCAGCCAGGACATGAACTATGGCTACACCTTC.

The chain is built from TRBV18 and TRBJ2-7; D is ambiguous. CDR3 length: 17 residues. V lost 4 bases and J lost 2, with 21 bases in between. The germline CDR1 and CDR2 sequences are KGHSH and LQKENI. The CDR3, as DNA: TGTGCCAGCTCACTCCTCACAACGACGATGAGTCCCTACGAGCAGTACTTC. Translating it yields CASSLLTTTMSPYEQYF.

CDR3 in DNA: TGTGCCAGCAGGCCCAGCTTTGGACAGGGGGCTCACGAGCAGTACTTC. Translation: CASRPSFGQGAHEQYF. This chain links TRBV11-2 with TRBJ2-7; 11 nucleotides match TRBD1. The CDR3 is 16 residues long. Looked up from germline, CDR1 is SGHAT and CDR2 is FQNNGV. Germline trimming cut 6 bases from V and 5 bases from J; bases unmatched to any gene: 12. The full variable domain, completed using reference TRBV11-2 and TRBJ2-7, is EAGVAQSPRYKIIEKRQSVAFWCNPISGHATLYWYQQILGQGPKLLIQFQNNGVVDDSQLPKDRFSAERLKGVDSTLKIQPAKLEDSAVYLCASRPSFGQGAHEQYFGPGTRLTVT.

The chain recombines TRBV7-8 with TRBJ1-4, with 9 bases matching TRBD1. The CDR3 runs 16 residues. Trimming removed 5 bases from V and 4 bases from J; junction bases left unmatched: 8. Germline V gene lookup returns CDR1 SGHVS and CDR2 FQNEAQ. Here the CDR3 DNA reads TGTGCCAGCAGCGCCCGACAGGGGGGCGTTAATGAAAAACTGTTTTTT. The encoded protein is CASSARQGGVNEKLFF.

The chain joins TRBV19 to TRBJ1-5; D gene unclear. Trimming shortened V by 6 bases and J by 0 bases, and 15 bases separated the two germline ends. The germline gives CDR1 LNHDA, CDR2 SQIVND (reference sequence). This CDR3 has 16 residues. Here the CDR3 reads CASRLQLTSSNQPQHF. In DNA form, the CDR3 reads TGTGCCAGTAGATTGCAATTGACTAGTAGCAATCAGCCCCAGCATTTT.

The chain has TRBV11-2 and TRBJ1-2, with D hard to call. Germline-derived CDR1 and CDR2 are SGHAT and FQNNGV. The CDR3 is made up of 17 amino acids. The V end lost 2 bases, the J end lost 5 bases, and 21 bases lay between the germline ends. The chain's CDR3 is CASSLSFSRAGGYGYTF. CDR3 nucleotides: TGTGCCAGCAGCTTATCATTCTCTAGGGCTGGAGGGTATGGCTACACCTTC.

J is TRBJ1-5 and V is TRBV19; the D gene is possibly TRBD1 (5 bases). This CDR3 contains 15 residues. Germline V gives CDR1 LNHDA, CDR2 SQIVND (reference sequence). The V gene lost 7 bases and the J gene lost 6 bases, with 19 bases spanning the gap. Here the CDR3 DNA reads TGTGCCAGTACTCAAATGGGGGAATTGCGTCAGCCCCAGCATTTT. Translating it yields CASTQMGELRQPQHF.

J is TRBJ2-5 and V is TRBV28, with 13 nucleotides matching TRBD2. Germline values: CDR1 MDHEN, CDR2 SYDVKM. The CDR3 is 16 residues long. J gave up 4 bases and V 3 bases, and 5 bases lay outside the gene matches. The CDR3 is CASSFRTSGSSETQYF. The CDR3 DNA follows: TGTGCCAGCAGTTTTAGGACTAGCGGGAGCTCAGAGACCCAGTACTTC. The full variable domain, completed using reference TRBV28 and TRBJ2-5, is DVKVTQSSRYLVKRTGEKVFLECVQDMDHENMFWYRQDPGLGLRLIYFSYDVKMKEKGDIPEGYSVSREKKERFSLILESASTNQTSMYLCASSFRTSGSSETQYFGPGTRLLVL.

The CDR3 loop reads CASSPREGLNIQYF. CDR3 DNA sequence: TGTGCCAGCAGCCCCCGCGAGGGGCTAAACATTCAGTACTTC. This rearrangement joins TRBV7-8 to TRBJ2-4; perhaps D is TRBD1 or TRBD2 (5 bases each). The CDR3 contains 14 residues. CDR1 is SGHVS and CDR2 is FQNEAQ in the germline V gene. V was cut by 5 bases and J by 6 bases, with 14 bases left in between.

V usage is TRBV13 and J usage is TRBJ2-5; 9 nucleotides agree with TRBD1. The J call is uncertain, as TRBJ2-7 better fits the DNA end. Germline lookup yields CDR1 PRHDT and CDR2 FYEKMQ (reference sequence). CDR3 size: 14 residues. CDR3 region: CASSSYRGPYEQYF. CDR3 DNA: TGTGCCAGCAGCTCGTACAGGGGGCCCTACGAGCAGTACTTC.

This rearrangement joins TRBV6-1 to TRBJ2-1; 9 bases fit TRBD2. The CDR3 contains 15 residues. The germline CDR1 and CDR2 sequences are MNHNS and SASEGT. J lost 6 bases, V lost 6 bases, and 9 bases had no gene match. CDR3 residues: CASSHLAGPVNEQFF. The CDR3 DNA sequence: TGTGCCAGCAGCCACCTAGCGGGACCGGTCAATGAGCAGTTCTTC.